Listed here are 18 T cell receptor beta chains from one sample, sequenced in a study of T-cell reconstitution after alpha-beta-depleted transplantation in children. For TCRbeta, the library was prepared with unique molecular identifiers. TCRdb analysed the PCR reads with MiXCR anew, one entry per CDR3 protein. Altogether just over 70,000 distinct CDR3 sequences are present, about 7% being singletons, with the ten largest covering less than 3%. The sample here was PBMCs from the stem cell graft donor, taken from the stem cell graft. The receptor source for this set is a human donor who donated a stem cell graft to a child with acute lymphoblastic leukemia.

This clonotype has more than one count but fewer than ten. The rearrangement uses TRBV20-1 and TRBJ2-7; 9 nucleotides agree with TRBD2. This CDR3 comprises 15 residues. The germline V gene encodes CDR1 DFQATT and CDR2 SNEGSKA (reference sequence). The ends lost 6 bases at V and 5 bases at J; junction bases unmatched: 14. This chain's CDR3 is CSANKIAGVMDEQYF. In nucleotides, the CDR3 is TGCAGTGCGAACAAAATAGCGGGAGTGATGGACGAGCAGTACTTC.

At least ten counts were recorded for this clonotype. The chain recombines TRBV5-1 with TRBJ2-7, with 7 bases that match TRBD1. The CDR3 covers 14 residues. Unmatched junction bases numbered 6, after V lost 4 bases and J lost 2 bases. The germline V gene has CDR1 SGHRS and CDR2 YFSETQ. For the CDR3, the DNA is TGCGCCAGCAGCGAACAGGGGACCACCTACGAGCAGTACTTC. Translating it yields CASSEQGTTYEQYF.

This clonotype was counted many times. The chain couples TRBV7-3 to TRBJ1-2, with 8 bases lining up with TRBD1. V lost 0 bases, J lost 8 bases, and 8 bases stayed unmatched. This CDR3 has 15 residues. Per the germline V gene, CDR1 is SGHTA and CDR2 is FQGTGA. CDR3 protein: CASSLTPGGSWGYTF. The CDR3 DNA follows: TGTGCCAGCAGCTTAACGCCAGGGGGCTCGTGGGGCTACACCTTC. The full variable domain, completed using reference TRBV7-3 and TRBJ1-2, is GAGVSQTPSNKVTEKGKYVELRCDPISGHTALYWYRQSLGQGPEFLIYFQGTGAADDSGLPNDRFFAVRPEGSVSTLKIQRTERGDSAVYLCASSLTPGGSWGYTFGSGTRLTVV.

The table lists this clonotype with a few counts. This rearrangement joins TRBV7-2 to TRBJ2-1; weak D call: TRBD2 (7 bases). Germline V gene sequence: CDR1 SGHTA, CDR2 FQGNSA. Trimming shortened V by 8 bases and J by 8 bases, and 22 bases separated the two germline ends. The CDR3 spans 15 residues. For the CDR3, the DNA is TGTGCCAGCCTCGGAGGGGGGGGGGGCCGGTATGAGCAGTTCTTC. Protein product: CASLGGGGGRYEQFF.

In this sample, this clonotype turned up a few times. The germline gene is not matched at one end of the junction; a read error may be the cause. This chain links TRBV5-1 with TRBJ2-2; 8 bases match TRBD1. Germline CDR1 SGHRS, CDR2 YFSETQ. The CDR3 length is 16 residues. In DNA, the CDR3 is TGCGCCATCAGCTGGAGGGATACAGGGGGCACCGGGGAGCTGTTTTTT. Its translation: CAISWRDTGGTGELFF.

In its sample, this clonotype was seen many times. This chain connects TRBV7-9 to TRBJ2-7; no clear D. Germline V gives CDR1 SEHNR, CDR2 FQNEAQ (reference sequence). Trimming took off 5 bases at V and 4 bases at J, with 15 bases between the two ends. The CDR3 is 14 amino acids. DNA of the CDR3: TGTGCCAGCAGCCCTTCCACGGTGGGGTACGAGCAGTACTTC. As protein: CASSPSTVGYEQYF.

This clonotype appeared a few times. The chain uses TRBV6-5 and TRBJ1-1; D unresolved. This CDR3 has 11 amino acids. CDR1 is MNHEY and CDR2 is SVGAGI in the germline V gene. V was trimmed by 0 bases and J by 8 bases, leaving 4 bases between them. The CDR3 nucleotides read TGTGCCAGCAGTTACTCAGGGGAAGCTTTCTTT. It codes for CASSYSGEAFF.

This clonotype occurred many times. The CDR3 spells CASSIVRRGYYNEQFF. The CDR3 DNA reads TGTGCCAGTAGTATAGTTCGCAGGGGATACTACAATGAGCAGTTCTTC. The chain joins TRBV19 to TRBJ2-1, with a tentative D call TRBD1 (6 bases). Germline CDR1 LNHDA, CDR2 SQIVND (reference sequence). V lost 1 base and J lost 3, with 13 bases in between. The CDR3 extends over 16 amino acids.

This clonotype was detected a few times. The rearrangement links TRBV5-4 to TRBJ1-2; TRBD1 might be the D (6 bases). The CDR3 has 11 residues. Deletions cut 4 bases from V and 9 bases from J, with 10 bases between. CDR1 SGHNT and CDR2 YYREEE come from the germline V gene (reference sequence). The CDR3 nucleotides are TGTGCCAGCAGCCTTACAGGGCGCTACACCTTC. It translates to CASSLTGRYTF.

This clonotype was observed at least ten times. The V call is TRBV11-2, the J call TRBJ1-6; D call uncertain. Trimming cost V 1 base and J 8 bases, with 9 bases left between them. CDR3 length equals 14 residues. The V gene's germline CDR1 is SGHAT and CDR2 FQNNGV. The CDR3 reads CASSLGGRDSPLHF. CDR3 in DNA: TGTGCCAGCAGCTTAGGAGGGAGGGATTCACCCCTCCACTTT.

This clonotype came up many times. This rearrangement joins TRBV20-1 to TRBJ2-3; tentative D call: TRBD1 (5 bases). This CDR3 is built from 15 residues. With 1 base removed from V and 0 bases from J, the gap between germline ends came to 11 bases. Germline V gene sequence: CDR1 DFQATT, CDR2 SNEGSKA (reference sequence). As DNA, the CDR3 is TGCAGTGCTAGAGGGCGGACAACTAGCACAGATACGCAGTATTTT. Translation: CSARGRTTSTDTQYF.

In this sample, this clonotype turned up many times. The V and J genes are TRBV7-2 and TRBJ2-7; maybe TRBD1 (6 bases). The V end was cut by 6 bases, the J end by 4 bases, with 22 bases between. CDR3 size: 16 residues. Germline V gene data show CDR1 as SGHTA and CDR2 as FQGNSA. The CDR3 reads CASRSDRDKTRYEQYF. In DNA form, the CDR3 reads TGTGCCAGCAGATCCGACCGGGACAAAACACGTTACGAGCAGTACTTC.

This clonotype occurred many times. The chain links TRBV5-1 to TRBJ2-7; 9 nucleotides line up with TRBD1. CDR3 length equals 15 residues. Germline V gene lookup returns CDR1 SGHRS and CDR2 YFSETQ. V dropped 3 bases and J dropped 3; count of bases not matched to a gene: 7. The CDR3 here is CASSSGDRDIYEQYF. In DNA, the CDR3 is TGCGCCAGCAGCTCAGGGGACAGGGATATCTACGAGCAGTACTTC.

CDR3 protein: CASSSGGGTQYF. CDR3 coding DNA: TGTGCCAGCAGCTCAGGAGGGGGGACCCAGTACTTC. This rearrangement joins TRBV11-2 to TRBJ2-5; D tentatively fits TRBD1 or TRBD2 (6 bases each). The germline V and J ends were trimmed by 4 bases and 7 bases, with 10 bases remaining between them. The germline CDR1 and CDR2 sequences are SGHAT and FQNNGV. The CDR3 spans 12 residues.

This clonotype was seen only a few times. The chain employs TRBV14 and TRBJ1-1, with TRBD1 matching over 7 bases. V shed 0 bases and J 8 bases; nucleotides not matched to a gene: 6. Germline assignment: CDR1 SGHDN and CDR2 FVKESK. The CDR3 sequence is 14 residues long. The CDR3 sequence is CASSQDWRDSEAFF. The CDR3 bases are TGTGCCAGCAGCCAAGATTGGAGGGACAGCGAAGCTTTCTTT. Combining the CDR3 with reference TRBV14 and TRBJ1-1 gives the whole variable domain EAGVTQFPSHSVIEKGQTVTLRCDPISGHDNLYWYRRVMGKEIKFLLHFVKESKQDESGMPNNRFLAERTGGTYSTLKVQPAELEDSGVYFCASSQDWRDSEAFFGQGTRLTVV.

This clonotype was recorded many times. One junction end does not reproduce the germline sequence, and a read error may be involved. The rearrangement links TRBV7-2 to TRBJ1-1, with a weak D call TRBD1 (5 bases). There are 14 residues in the CDR3. Germline-derived CDR1 and CDR2 are SGHTA and FQGNSA. CDR3 amino acids: CASSLAGVNTEAFF. CDR3 DNA sequence: TGTGCCAGCAGCTTAGCAGGGGTTAACACTGAAGCTTTTTTT.

This clonotype was seen at least ten times. This sequence joins TRBV27 and TRBJ2-1, with 8 bases that match TRBD2. This CDR3 contains 14 residues. Losses at the gene ends were 3 bases for V and 2 bases for J; bases not matched to a gene: 0. From germline, CDR1 is MNHEY and CDR2 SMNVEV (reference sequence). CDR3: CASSLRGAYNEQFF. Written as DNA, the CDR3 is TGTGCCAGCAGTTTGCGGGGGGCCTACAATGAGCAGTTCTTC.

This clonotype was recorded many times. The chain links TRBV10-3 to TRBJ2-3; 8 nucleotides match TRBD1. The CDR3 length is 16 residues. V shed 5 bases, J shed 1 base, and the junction held 8 bases outside the gene matches. The germline V gene encodes CDR1 ENHRY and CDR2 SYGVKD. The CDR3 is CAISSEDRGRTDTQYF. The DNA of the CDR3 is TGTGCCATCAGTTCTGAAGACAGGGGACGCACAGATACGCAGTATTTT.